These T cell receptor beta chains were read from a single sample in a study of technical replicates of blood from a few donors. Sequencing was performed with immunoSEQ multiplex PCR; in TCRdb, only in-frame clones are kept and a portion is missing. The sample has under 85,000 clones; roughly 92% are singletons. Sequencing was done on a sample of T cells isolated from PBMCs. Every receptor here comes from a human donor in good health. Both conserved end residues are part of each CDR3. A D gene is named only where the DNA matches it firmly. Not all rows give a size; the values are once, few, many and, for expanded clones, a class.

d_call j_call clone_size cdr3_length v_call cdr3_aa cdr3_nt
TRBD2 TRBJ2-7 NA 16 TRBV4-1 CASSQVLAGGPYEQYF TGCGCCAGCAGCCAAGTGCTAGCGGGAGGGCCCTACGAGCAGTACTTC
NA TRBJ1-2 NA 15 TRBV5-1 CASSLVEGWNYGYTF TGCGCCAGCAGCTTGGTAGAGGGATGGAACTATGGCTACACCTTC
NA TRBJ1-2 NA 13 TRBV11-2 CASSLVGDDGYTF TGTGCCAGCAGCTTAGTCGGAGATGATGGCTACACCTTC
NA TRBJ2-7 NA 14 TRBV19 CASSSTGQTYEQYF TGTGCCAGTAGTAGTACGGGACAAACCTACGAGCAGTACTTC
NA TRBJ1-2 NA 15 TRBV30 CAWSVQAGDIYGYTF TGTGCCTGGAGTGTTCAGGCAGGCGACATCTATGGCTACACCTTC
TRBD1 TRBJ2-1 NA 15 TRBV11-2 CASRAPGQEYNEQFF TGTGCCAGCAGGGCGCCGGGACAGGAGTACAATGAGCAGTTCTTC
TRBD1 TRBJ1-4 NA 18 TRBV19 CASSARGTGSGTNEKLFF TGTGCCAGTAGTGCGCGGGGGACAGGGAGTGGCACTAATGAAAAACTGTTTTTT
TRBD1 TRBJ1-1 NA 13 TRBV30 CAWNRQGNTEAFF TGTGCCTGGAATCGACAGGGGAACACTGAAGCTTTCTTT
TRBD2 TRBJ2-5 NA 14 TRBV28 CASRIAGGQETQYF TGTGCCAGCAGAATAGCGGGAGGGCAAGAGACCCAGTACTTC
TRBD2 TRBJ2-3 NA 15 TRBV10-3 CAISETSGRIDTQYF TGTGCCATCAGTGAGACTAGCGGGAGGATAGATACGCAGTATTTT
NA TRBJ1-2 NA 14 TRBV28 CASSLFGEDYGYTF TGTGCCAGCAGTTTATTCGGGGAAGACTATGGCTACACCTTC
NA TRBJ2-7 NA 15 TRBV1 CTSSQAPLLVHEQYF TGCACCAGCAGCCAAGCCCCCTTACTAGTCCACGAGCAGTACTTC
NA TRBJ1-2 NA 12 TRBV28 CASSLLNYGYTF TGTGCCAGCAGTTTACTCAACTATGGCTACACCTTC
TRBD1 TRBJ1-2 NA 14 TRBV19 CASSIPGTGLGYTF TGTGCCAGTAGTATTCCCGGGACAGGGCTTGGCTACACCTTC
TRBD1 TRBJ2-7 NA 16 TRBV28 CASSLGTDVLYNEQYF TGTGCCAGCAGTTTAGGGACAGATGTTCTATACAACGAGCAGTACTTC
NA TRBJ2-7 NA 9 TRBV10-2 CASSLEQYF TGCGCCAGCTCCCTCGAGCAGTACTTC
NA TRBJ1-1 NA 11 TRBV29-1 CSATGHTEAFF TGCAGCGCAACGGGACATACTGAAGCTTTCTTT
NA TRBJ1-1 NA 15 TRBV4-1 CASSQRTGSGTEAFF TGCGCCAGCAGCCAAAGAACAGGGTCCGGAACTGAAGCTTTCTTT
TRBD2 TRBJ2-1 NA 14 TRBV30 CAWNIGTTYNEQFF TGTGCCTGGAATATCGGGACTACCTACAATGAGCAGTTCTTC
NA TRBJ2-7 NA 14 TRBV9 CASSVLAETYEQYF TGTGCCAGCAGCGTACTAGCAGAAACCTACGAGCAGTACTTC
TRBD2 TRBJ2-7 NA 15 TRBV6-5 CASSPSTSGSYEQYF TGTGCCAGCAGTCCCTCGACTAGCGGGAGCTACGAGCAGTACTTC
NA TRBJ1-1 NA 13 TRBV30 CAWSRTVNTEAFF TGTGCCTGGAGTAGGACTGTGAACACTGAAGCTTTCTTT
NA TRBJ1-4 NA 16 TRBV9 CASSEGGGALIEKLFF TGTGCCAGCAGCGAAGGGGGAGGGGCCTTGATTGAAAAACTGTTTTTT
NA TRBJ2-1 NA 19 TRBV7-8 CASSLANLGAGVLNNEQFF TGTGCCAGCAGCTTAGCGAATTTGGGGGCGGGAGTTCTCAACAATGAGCAGTTCTTC
NA TRBJ2-7 NA 11 TRBV6-5 CASRRGYEQYF TGTGCCAGCAGGAGAGGGTACGAGCAGTACTTC
NA TRBJ2-3 NA 14 TRBV7-9 CASSLGLSTDTQYF TGTGCCAGCAGCTTAGGACTGTCCACAGATACGCAGTATTTT
TRBD2 TRBJ2-2 NA 14 TRBV5-1 CASGLAGVTGELFF TGCGCCAGCGGACTAGCGGGAGTGACCGGGGAGCTGTTTTTT
NA TRBJ2-4 once 16 TRBV19 CASSSDSERAKNIQYF TGTGCCAGTAGTTCCGACAGTGAACGGGCCAAAAACATTCAGTACTTC
NA TRBJ1-2 NA 15 TRBV13 CASSLVFLADGGYTF TGTGCCAGCAGCTTAGTTTTCTTGGCGGATGGTGGCTACACCTTC
NA TRBJ1-5 NA 12 TRBV18 CASSPGDQPQHF TGTGCCAGCTCACCGGGAGATCAGCCCCAGCATTTT
NA TRBJ2-1 NA 15 TRBV7-8 CASSFPLPPINEQFF TGTGCCAGCAGCTTCCCACTACCCCCCATCAATGAGCAGTTCTTC
TRBD2 TRBJ2-1 once 13 TRBV25-1 CASSLAGKNEQFF TGTGCCAGCAGTTTAGCGGGAAAGAATGAGCAGTTCTTC
TRBD1 TRBJ1-4 few 18 TRBV4-1 CASKSLTARDSLFEKLFF TGCGCCAGCAAATCGCTGACCGCCAGGGACAGCTTATTTGAAAAACTGTTTTTT
NA TRBJ2-2 once 16 TRBV12-5 CASGSSLSANTGELFF TGTGCTAGTGGTTCTTCATTGAGTGCGAACACCGGGGAGCTGTTTTTT
TRBD1 TRBJ2-1 NA 14 TRBV5-4 CASSVGGAYNEQFF TGTGCCAGCAGCGTAGGGGGCGCTTACAATGAGCAGTTCTTC
TRBD1 TRBJ2-7 NA 15 TRBV7-3 CASSPGTVVAYEQYF TGTGCCAGCAGTCCCGGGACAGTCGTTGCCTACGAGCAGTACTTC
NA TRBJ1-1 NA 11 TRBV6-1 CASRVDIQAFF TGTGCCAGCAGGGTAGACATCCAAGCTTTCTTT
NA TRBJ2-1 NA 13 TRBV19 CASSIFQGYEQFF TGTGCCAGTAGTATATTCCAGGGGTATGAGCAGTTCTTC
NA TRBJ1-1 NA 13 TRBV9 CASSVGRGTEAFF TGTGCCAGCAGCGTAGGCAGGGGCACTGAAGCTTTCTTT
TRBD1 TRBJ1-3 NA 13 TRBV30 CAGKTGDGNTIYF TGTGCCGGGAAAACAGGGGACGGAAACACCATATATTTT
NA TRBJ1-2 NA 13 TRBV19 CASSVQGSYGYTF TGTGCCAGTAGTGTACAGGGAAGCTATGGCTACACCTTC
TRBD1 TRBJ1-5 NA 14 TRBV6-1 CASSANRGRQPQHF TGTGCCAGCAGTGCCAACAGGGGGCGACAGCCCCAGCATTTT
NA TRBJ2-7 NA 13 TRBV4-3 CASSRLHDYEQYF TGCGCCAGCAGCAGACTACATGACTACGAGCAGTACTTC